Below are 32 T cell receptor beta chains sequenced from a single sample in a study of shared clonotypes between healthy human individuals. Sequenced by immunoSEQ multiplex PCR; TCRdb stores in-frame clones only, minus some. Counted here are hundreds of thousands of clones, about 98% occurring once; the ten biggest clones make up 0.3%. CD8 cells classed as naive were CD45RO-negative and positively selected for CCR7, excluding terminally differentiated effector memory CD45RA+ cells. The sequenced sample was naive CD8+ T cells sorted from blood. The source of these receptors is a man aged 25 to 40 in good health.

V gene TRBV4-1 combines with J gene TRBJ2-7, with D hard to call. The CDR3 covers 13 residues. The germline gives CDR1 MGHRA, CDR2 YSYEKL. The ends were cut back, 1 base at V and 5 bases at J, with 9 bases in the middle. The CDR3 DNA sequence: TGCGCCAGCAGCCAAGGCCTAAGCCACGAGCAGTACTTC. This sequence encodes CASSQGLSHEQYF.

The J gene is TRBJ2-7, the V gene TRBV6-6, with D unresolved. This CDR3 is built from 16 residues. V was clipped by 0 bases and J by 5 bases, with 17 bases between them. The germline gives CDR1 MNHNY, CDR2 SVGAGI (reference sequence). DNA of the CDR3: TGTGCCAGCAGTTACTCTTTTGACGGGCCGCAGCACGAGCAGTACTTC. This translates into CASSYSFDGPQHEQYF.

V gene TRBV18 combines with J gene TRBJ2-6, with D tentatively TRBD1 or TRBD2 (6 bases each). The CDR3 sequence is 19 residues long. Germline CDR1 is KGHSH and CDR2 is LQKENI. V was shortened by 3 bases and J by 2 bases, with 20 bases between the two germline ends. CDR3 loop: CASSPQKTGGKTGANVLTF. The CDR3 coding sequence is TGTGCCAGCTCACCTCAAAAGACAGGAGGGAAAACTGGGGCCAACGTCCTGACTTTC.

This rearrangement joins TRBV27 to TRBJ2-7; perhaps TRBD2 as D (6 bases). This CDR3 spans 14 amino acids. The germline V gene has CDR1 MNHEY and CDR2 SMNVEV (reference sequence). V was clipped by 5 bases and J by 4 bases, with 15 bases between them. The CDR3 reads CASSPSGLFYEQYF. In DNA, the CDR3 is TGTGCCAGCAGTCCCTCGGGACTTTTTTACGAGCAGTACTTC.

As DNA, the CDR3 is TGTGCCAGCAGCTCTACTAGTGGGTCCTACAATGAGCAGTTCTTC. Its protein product is CASSSTSGSYNEQFF. The chain is built from TRBV9 and TRBJ2-1, with D perhaps TRBD2 (5 bases). This CDR3 has 15 amino acids. CDR1 SGDLS and CDR2 YYNGEE come from the germline V gene. The ends were cut back, 4 bases at V and 1 base at J, with 12 bases in the middle.

The CDR3 loop reads CASSQDRDFYNEQFF. The CDR3 nucleotides are TGCGCCAGCAGCCAAGATAGGGACTTCTACAATGAGCAGTTCTTC. The chain couples TRBV4-3 to TRBJ2-1; tentatively, D is TRBD2 (6 bases). V shed 0 bases and J shed 3 bases, with 9 bases lying between them. From germline, CDR1 is LGHNA and CDR2 YSLEER. There are 15 residues in the CDR3.

The DNA for the CDR3 is TGTGCCTGGAGTGTAGCCAACGAGCAGTACTTC. The encoded protein is CAWSVANEQYF. This rearrangement joins TRBV30 to TRBJ2-7; no firm D call. Trimming removed 0 bases at V and 5 bases at J, with 5 bases between. The CDR3 spans 11 residues. Germline V gene sequence: CDR1 GTSNPN, CDR2 SVGIG (reference sequence).

V is TRBV28 and J is TRBJ2-7; no definite D call. This CDR3 spans 13 amino acids. Looked up from germline, CDR1 is MDHEN and CDR2 is SYDVKM. Trimming removed 10 bases from V and 1 base from J, with 14 bases in between. In DNA form, the CDR3 reads TGTGCCACCTCATCCACCGGGTCCTACGAGCAGTACTTC. Residues: CATSSTGSYEQYF.

The V call is TRBV7-9, the J call TRBJ1-4, with 10 bases lining up with TRBD1. The germline V gene encodes CDR1 SEHNR and CDR2 FQNEAQ (reference sequence). V shed 5 bases and J 6 bases; nucleotides not matched to a gene: 3. The CDR3 totals 14 residues. CDR3 DNA: TGTGCCAGCAGCCCCGGACAGGGGGATGAAAAACTGTTTTTT. Encoded protein: CASSPGQGDEKLFF.

This clone has just one count. The J gene is TRBJ1-1, the V gene TRBV2; 9 positions agree with TRBD1. The CDR3 contains 13 residues. Trimming cost V 7 bases and J 7 bases; bases outside gene matches: 7. Germline V lookup: CDR1 SNHLY, CDR2 FYNNEI. CDR3 coding DNA: TGTGCCAGCATGGAGACAGGGGGTTTTGAAGCTTTCTTT. Its protein is CASMETGGFEAFF.

The chain combines TRBV2 with TRBJ1-1; D ambiguous. This CDR3 spans 11 amino acids. Germline CDR1 is SNHLY and CDR2 is FYNNEI. V lost 4 bases to trimming and J lost 12 bases, with 12 bases between them. The CDR3 sequence is CASSGRFETFF. In DNA form, the CDR3 reads TGTGCCAGCAGTGGGCGGTTTGAGACTTTCTTT.

V and J are TRBV9 and TRBJ1-2; D uncertain. V lost 0 bases, J lost 4 bases, and 7 bases lay in between. Germline assignment: CDR1 SGDLS and CDR2 YYNGEE. This CDR3 has 13 residues. The DNA for the CDR3 is TGTGCCAGCAGCGTAGGGGCGGCCTATGGCTACACCTTC. Amino acids: CASSVGAAYGYTF.

Here the CDR3 reads CASQPSGSTDTQYF. The DNA for the CDR3 is TGTGCCAGCCAACCTAGCGGGAGCACAGATACGCAGTATTTT. The J gene is TRBJ2-3, the V gene TRBV27, with 8 bases identical to TRBD2. Looked up from germline, CDR1 is MNHEY and CDR2 is SMNVEV (reference sequence). Losses at the gene ends were 8 bases for V and 0 bases for J; bases not matched to a gene: 4. The CDR3 covers 14 residues.

The rearrangement joins TRBV6-5 to TRBJ1-1; D remains ambiguous. CDR1 is MNHEY, CDR2 SVGAGI, per germline. V was pared by 0 bases and J by 1 base, with 9 bases between. The CDR3 consists of 15 residues. The CDR3 protein is CASSYSFGSNTEAFF. CDR3 bases: TGTGCCAGCAGTTACTCTTTCGGGTCGAACACTGAAGCTTTCTTT.

DNA of the CDR3: TGTGCCAGCAGCCAAGGACTCGATTTAACAGGGAGTGAGCAGTTCTTC. Protein sequence: CASSQGLDLTGSEQFF. The J gene is TRBJ2-1, the V gene TRBV14; D perhaps matches TRBD1 (6 bases). The V end was cut by 1 base, the J end by 9 bases, with 19 bases between. Germline assignment: CDR1 SGHDN and CDR2 FVKESK. The CDR3 covers 16 residues.

The chain carries TRBV10-1 and TRBJ1-1; weak D call: TRBD1 (5 bases). The V end lost 2 bases, the J end lost 7 bases, and 11 bases lay between the germline ends. The CDR3 loop spans 13 amino acids. CDR1 and CDR2 (germline): WNHNN, SYGVQD (reference sequence). The CDR3 DNA sequence: TGCGCCAGCAGTGAGAGCCCGGGGGATGAAGCTTTCTTT. Amino acid sequence: CASSESPGDEAFF.

The rearrangement joins TRBV29-1 to TRBJ1-2; D perhaps matches TRBD1 (6 bases). Germline CDR1 reads SQVTM; CDR2 reads ANQGSEA. Between the trimmed V and J ends, which lost 7 bases and 6 bases, there was a span of 15 bases. This CDR3 comprises 12 residues. In DNA form, the CDR3 reads TGCAGCGACCAAACAGGGTTGGATGGCTACACCTTC. Its protein product is CSDQTGLDGYTF.

V gene TRBV27 combines with J gene TRBJ2-2; D uncertain. Germline CDR1 is MNHEY and CDR2 is SMNVEV (reference sequence). The germline V and J ends were trimmed by 3 bases and 4 bases, with 12 bases remaining between them. The CDR3 loop spans 15 amino acids. For the CDR3, the DNA is TGTGCCAGCAGTTTGTACGGGTACAGCACCGGGGAGCTGTTTTTT. Residues: CASSLYGYSTGELFF.

The gene calls are TRBV6-1 and TRBJ1-5, with 7 nucleotides matching TRBD1. The ends lost 4 bases at V and 1 base at J; junction bases unmatched: 7. The CDR3 covers 16 residues. Germline CDR1 reads MNHNS; CDR2 reads SASEGT. In nucleotides, the CDR3 is TGTGCCAGCAGTGCCAGACAGGGACTAAGCAATCAGCCCCAGCATTTT. Protein: CASSARQGLSNQPQHF.

The CDR3 is CASRNAGGHEQFF. In DNA form, the CDR3 reads TGTGCCAGCAGAAACGCAGGGGGACATGAGCAGTTCTTC. This rearrangement joins TRBV28 to TRBJ2-1, with 7 bases matching TRBD1. From germline, CDR1 is MDHEN and CDR2 SYDVKM. With V trimmed by 6 bases and J by 8 bases, 7 bases remained unmatched. This CDR3 comprises 13 residues.

The V and J genes are TRBV9 and TRBJ2-7, with 9 bases matching TRBD2. Germline lookup yields CDR1 SGDLS and CDR2 YYNGEE. The junction had 13 bases not matched to a gene; V was cut back by 3 bases and J by 3 bases. The CDR3 extends over 17 amino acids. CDR3 amino acids: CASSDRTSESPLYEQYF. The CDR3 DNA follows: TGTGCCAGCAGCGATAGGACTAGCGAGAGTCCACTCTACGAGCAGTACTTC.

The chain links TRBV7-3 to TRBJ1-1, with 7 bases fitting TRBD1. Germline CDR1 and CDR2: SGHTA and FQGTGA. Trimming cost V 3 bases and J 5 bases; bases outside gene matches: 9. The CDR3 loop spans 15 amino acids. The CDR3: CASSLTGLSGTEAFF. CDR3 nucleotide sequence: TGTGCCAGCAGCTTGACAGGGCTTTCGGGGACTGAAGCTTTCTTT.

The chain is built from TRBV28 and TRBJ2-3, with TRBD2 as a possible D gene (6 bases). Germline loops: CDR1 MDHEN, CDR2 SYDVKM. There are 14 residues in the CDR3. Trimming removed 4 bases at V and 9 bases at J, with 17 bases between. The CDR3 sequence is CASSSTWEETTQYF. CDR3 nucleotides: TGTGCCAGCAGTTCCACCTGGGAGGAAACCACGCAGTATTTT. The full variable domain, completed using reference TRBV28 and TRBJ2-3, is DVKVTQSSRYLVKRTGEKVFLECVQDMDHENMFWYRQDPGLGLRLIYFSYDVKMKEKGDIPEGYSVSREKKERFSLILESASTNQTSMYLCASSSTWEETTQYFGPGTRLTVL.

For the CDR3, the DNA is TGCAGCGTTGCGGACAGGCTGCAATACGAGCAGTACTTC. Its translation: CSVADRLQYEQYF. The chain joins TRBV29-1 to TRBJ2-7, with 7 bases that match TRBD1. CDR1 and CDR2 (germline): SQVTM, ANQGSEA. V shed 4 bases, J shed 4 bases, and the junction held 7 bases outside the gene matches. The CDR3 loop spans 13 amino acids.

This chain links TRBV9 with TRBJ2-5; D might be TRBD2 (6 bases). Germline V CDR1 and CDR2: SGDLS, YYNGEE. Trimming took off 1 base at V and 0 bases at J, with 7 bases between the two ends. This CDR3 is 14 amino acids long. The CDR3 protein is CASSVWGDQETQYF. The CDR3 bases are TGTGCCAGCAGCGTATGGGGGGACCAAGAGACCCAGTACTTC.

The chain has TRBV11-2 and TRBJ2-7, with D unresolved. V dropped 0 bases and J dropped 4 bases, with 10 bases sitting between them. The CDR3 has 14 residues. Germline lookup yields CDR1 SGHAT and CDR2 FQNNGV. CDR3 nucleotide sequence: TGTGCCAGCAGCTTAGAGGTCAGCCGGTACGAGCAGTACTTC. It codes for CASSLEVSRYEQYF.

The chain employs TRBV29-1 and TRBJ2-2; D is possibly TRBD2 (5 bases). Trimming left V 8 bases short and J 2 bases short, with 9 bases between. Germline CDR1 is SQVTM and CDR2 is ANQGSEA. CDR3 size: 12 residues. Written as DNA, the CDR3 is TGCAGCCACCGGGGAAACACCGGGGAGCTGTTTTTT. Its translation: CSHRGNTGELFF.

This chain joins TRBV27 and TRBJ2-7; TRBD2 aligns across 8 bases. Germline V gives CDR1 MNHEY, CDR2 SMNVEV (reference sequence). V trimming: 2 bases; J trimming: 2 bases; junction bases outside the gene matches: 8. This CDR3 has 16 residues. DNA for the CDR3: TGTGCCAGCAGTTTAAGCCCAGCGGGAGTTACCTACGAGCAGTACTTC. Amino acid sequence: CASSLSPAGVTYEQYF.

Concerning this clone itself: At the DNA level, this CDR3 is encoded by other sequences in the same sample as well. The CDR3 sequence: CASSQGAYEQYF. DNA for the CDR3: TGTGCCAGCAGCCAAGGAGCCTACGAGCAGTACTTC. This chain connects TRBV7-9 to TRBJ2-7; D is ambiguous. Germline V gives CDR1 SEHNR, CDR2 FQNEAQ (reference sequence). Trimming took 5 bases from V and 2 from J, leaving 7 bases between them. The CDR3 is 12 residues long.

As to this clone: Other DNA variants within this sample encode the same CDR3. The V and J genes are TRBV29-1 and TRBJ2-7, with D possibly TRBD2 on 5 matching bases. The germline V and J ends were trimmed by 4 bases and 1 base, with 5 bases remaining between them. The CDR3 length is 11 residues. Germline CDR1 is SQVTM and CDR2 is ANQGSEA. CDR3 nucleotide sequence: TGCAGCGTTGGCGGGTCCTACGAGCAGTACTTC. Translation: CSVGGSYEQYF.

The rearrangement uses TRBV5-1 and TRBJ2-3, with TRBD2 matching 12 bases. Germline V CDR1 and CDR2: SGHRS, YFSETQ. Unmatched junction bases numbered 3, after V lost 2 bases and J lost 2 bases. The CDR3 contains 16 residues. The DNA for the CDR3 is TGCGCCAGCAGCTTCAGACTAGCGGGAGTCACAGATACGCAGTATTTT. Translating gives CASSFRLAGVTDTQYF.

The CDR3 loop reads CASSPAPGRETQYF. CDR3 DNA sequence: TGTGCCAGCAGCCCCGCCCCGGGGAGGGAGACCCAGTACTTC. The chain couples TRBV27 to TRBJ2-5, with D perhaps TRBD2 (6 bases). V gave up 6 bases and J gave up 5 bases, with 16 bases separating them. The CDR3 length is 14 residues. CDR1 MNHEY and CDR2 SMNVEV come from the germline V gene (reference sequence).